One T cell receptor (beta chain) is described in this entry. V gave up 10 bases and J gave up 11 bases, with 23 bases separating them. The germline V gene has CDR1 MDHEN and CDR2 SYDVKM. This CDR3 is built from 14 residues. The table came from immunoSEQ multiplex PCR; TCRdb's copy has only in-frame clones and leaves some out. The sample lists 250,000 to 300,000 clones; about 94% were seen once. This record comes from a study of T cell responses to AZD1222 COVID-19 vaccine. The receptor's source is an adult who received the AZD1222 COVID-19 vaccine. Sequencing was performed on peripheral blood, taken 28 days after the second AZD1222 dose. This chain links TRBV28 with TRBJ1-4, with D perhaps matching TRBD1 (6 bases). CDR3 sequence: CATLSGTKKTKLFF. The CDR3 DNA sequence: TGTGCCACGCTCTCCGGGACAAAAAAAACCAAACTGTTTTTT.